This T cell receptor (beta chain) comes out of a study of blood T cell repertoires in COVID-19 (TCRdb year 2020). About the full investigation: The collaborator samples originated in the United States, Italy and Spain and spanned the acute and convalescent phases of COVID-19. Deeply sampled blood TCRbeta repertoires from subjects exposed to, actively infected with, or recovered from COVID-19 were included in the dataset. The samples were drawn from two sources: the first 160 participants of the ongoing ImmuneRACE study, and some 1,300 subjects contributed by 6 global collaborators. The prospective study material was composed of cDNA or gDNA derived from T cells, B-cell-depleted T cells, or PBMCs. Nearly every sample came with metadata listing a de-identified subject ID, COVID-19 status, age in years and sex. Where HLA class I and class II types were available, the types were taken from metadata supplied by the sample provider, not from assay-based typing. A freely available public database, intended as a resource for researchers studying the immune response to SARS-CoV-2, is where the repertoires were released. What the study reported, not specific to this receptor: Clinical and demographic metadata were provided uncurated, with the amount varying by source and participant.

Each collaborating institution followed its own protocols to collect whole blood in K2EDTA tubes. For TCRbeta analysis, collaborators shipped samples as frozen whole blood, isolated PBMCs, or DNA extracted from either of those sample types. The CDR3 runs 19 residues from the cysteine to the phenylalanine. The sequence is cut down to CDR3 DNA, 57 bases in frame from base 1. Taken from the germline V gene, the CDR1 and CDR2 loops are MNHEY and SVGEGT. Relative to germline, V is 0 bases shorter and J is 0 bases shorter, with 18 bases between their ends. With regard to this clone: What antigen it recognizes has not been identified. The record has no base qualities; no much larger clone is one base away.

The immunoSEQ Assay, a bias-controlled multiplex PCR, was used to amplify TCRbeta CDR3 regions from genomic DNA. The original pipeline was this. The number of nucleated cells in each sample was estimated from the amplification of reference gene primers within the assay. Sequence reads were collapsed and filtered to measure the absolute abundance of every unique TCRbeta CDR3 rearrangement. For each sample, productive Simpson clonality was calculated as the square root of Simpson's diversity index over productive rearrangements. As stored in TCRdb, this immuneACCESS dataset retains in-frame rearrangements with V and J assigned. A fraction of the clones does not appear; measured against another copy, unresolved V genes explain less than half of the discrepancy, and the remainder lacks a known reason. V and J calls and clone size are given by that table; D and trimming were obtained from the DNA. The sample yields about 130,000 clones; around nine tenths were counted once. The leading ten clones occupy approximately 1.1% of the sample.

Sequenced material: peripheral blood. The receptor's source is a woman aged 80 or over with acute or convalescent COVID-19. Recombination connected TRBV6-2 or TRBV6-3 to TRBJ1-3, with a tentative D gene TRBD1 over 6 matching bases. The DNA sequence is as follows: TGTGCCAGCAGTTACTCGGGACATCCTTCTGGGCGCTCTGGAAACACCATATATTTT. This encodes CASSYSGHPSGRSGNTIYF.